A single sample is the source of the 15 T cell receptor beta chains below, sequenced in a study of cytomegalovirus exposure and HLA in healthy donors. It was with 60 Vbeta and 13 Jbeta primers that the PCR ran. The protocol was immunoSEQ multiplex PCR, while the TCRdb copy is restricted to in-frame clones and leaves out a portion. The table shows fewer than 250,000 clones, with around 90% occurring only once. The sample consisted of PBMCs. The receptors stem from a woman younger than 30 in good health and CMV-seronegative.

The gene calls are TRBV5-1 and TRBJ2-1; TRBD2 matches at 11 bases. The germline V gene has CDR1 SGHRS and CDR2 YFSETQ. This CDR3 has 16 residues. V shed 0 bases and J 9 bases; nucleotides not matched to a gene: 8. The CDR3 protein is CASSLATASGGSEQFF. The CDR3 DNA is TGCGCCAGCAGCTTGGCGACGGCTAGCGGGGGGAGTGAGCAGTTCTTC.

This sequence joins TRBV5-5 and TRBJ2-1; the D gene is possibly TRBD1 (5 bases). The CDR3 contains 13 residues. Per germline, CDR1 SGHKS and CDR2 YYEKEE (reference sequence). Trimming pared 4 bases from V and 9 bases from J, leaving 14 bases between. In DNA, the CDR3 is TGTGCCAGCAGCGCGCGGACATTTATTGAGCAGTTCTTC. Residues: CASSARTFIEQFF.

The rearrangement links TRBV7-2 to TRBJ1-2; 7 positions agree with TRBD1. The CDR3 has 13 residues. After removal of 1 base from V and 7 bases from J, the junction contained 3 bases not matched to a gene. Germline CDR1 and CDR2: SGHTA and FQGNSA. The CDR3 DNA is TGTGCCAGCAGCTTAGGACAGGGAGGTGGCTACACCTTC. Translating gives CASSLGQGGGYTF.

This chain connects TRBV30 to TRBJ2-1, with 10 bases matching TRBD2. Germline CDR1 and CDR2: GTSNPN and SVGIG (reference sequence). The CDR3 runs to 17 residues. Trimming at V came to 0 bases and at J to 4 bases, leaving 9 bases not matched to a gene. The DNA for the CDR3 is TGTGCCTGGAGTGTCAGCGGGGGGGCTTTATTTTACAATGAGCAGTTCTTC. Its protein is CAWSVSGGALFYNEQFF.

J is TRBJ1-6 and V is TRBV30; D is uncertain. This CDR3 is built from 15 residues. The V and J ends lost 2 bases and 0 bases respectively, with 8 bases between them. CDR1 and CDR2 from the germline V gene are GTSNPN and SVGIG (reference sequence). The CDR3 spells CAWSSFYSYNSPLHF. CDR3 DNA: TGTGCCTGGAGTTCCTTTTACTCCTATAATTCACCCCTCCACTTT.

V usage is TRBV4-3 and J usage is TRBJ2-7; 7 bases are a match to TRBD2. The V and J ends lost 3 bases and 4 bases, in that order; junction bases with no gene match: 9. Per the germline V gene, CDR1 is LGHNA and CDR2 is YSLEER. The CDR3 covers 15 residues. CDR3 DNA sequence: TGCGCCAGCAGCCACAACTCGGGGAGGGAATACGAGCAGTACTTC. Translation gives CASSHNSGREYEQYF.

V is TRBV29-1 and J is TRBJ2-5, with 10 bases matching TRBD1. The CDR3 is 15 amino acids. CDR1 and CDR2 (germline): SQVTM, ANQGSEA. Losses at the gene ends were 8 bases for V and 5 bases for J; bases not matched to a gene: 14. Here the CDR3 reads CSTTKGTGVRETQYF. CDR3 DNA: TGCAGCACCACGAAGGGGACAGGGGTCCGGGAGACCCAGTACTTC.

The chain couples TRBV7-2 to TRBJ2-1, with 15 bases that match TRBD2. Germline V gives CDR1 SGHTA, CDR2 FQGNSA. Trimming at V came to 5 bases and at J to 5 bases, leaving 13 bases not matched to a gene. There are 19 residues in the CDR3. This CDR3 reads CASSPRTSGGAGAHNEQFF. CDR3 coding DNA: TGTGCCAGCAGCCCCCGGACTAGCGGGGGGGCCGGGGCCCACAATGAGCAGTTCTTC. The whole variable domain, filled in from reference TRBV7-2 and TRBJ2-1, reads GAGVSQSPSNKVTEKGKDVELRCDPISGHTALYWYRQSLGQGLEFLIYFQGNSAPDKSGLPSDRFSAERTGGSVSTLTIQRTQQEDSAVYLCASSPRTSGGAGAHNEQFFGPGTRLTVL.

The chain employs TRBV6-1 and TRBJ2-7; D ambiguous. The CDR3 is 14 amino acids. CDR1 and CDR2 from the germline V gene are MNHNS and SASEGT. Trimming took 2 bases from V and 5 from J, leaving 13 bases between them. The CDR3, as DNA: TGTGCCAGCAGTGAATACAGCAGGTTCCACGAGCAGTACTTC. Encoded protein: CASSEYSRFHEQYF.

V usage is TRBV5-1 and J usage is TRBJ2-6; TRBD1 might be the D (6 bases). With 1 base removed from V and 4 bases from J, the gap between germline ends came to 12 bases. Germline loops: CDR1 SGHRS, CDR2 YFSETQ. This CDR3 is built from 16 residues. In DNA form, the CDR3 reads TGCGCCAGCAGCTTGACGACAGGAAGGGGGGCCAACGTCCTGACTTTC. This gives the protein CASSLTTGRGANVLTF. The full variable domain, in which reference TRBV5-1 and TRBJ2-6 provide the parts outside the CDR3, is KAGVTQTPRYLIKTRGQQVTLSCSPISGHRSVSWYQQTPGQGLQFLFEYFSETQRNKGNFPGRFSGRQFSNSRSEMNVSTLELGDSALYLCASSLTTGRGANVLTFGAGSRLTVL.

The V call is TRBV7-2, the J call TRBJ1-2, with a possible D match to TRBD1 (5 bases). The germline CDR1 and CDR2 sequences are SGHTA and FQGNSA. The V and J ends lost 4 bases and 5 bases respectively, with 14 bases between them. This CDR3 has 14 residues. The CDR3 region has the DNA TGTGCCAGCAGCTCGACCTTTGACAGTTATGGCTACACCTTC. This sequence encodes CASSSTFDSYGYTF. Full variable domain (rest looked up from reference TRBV7-2 and TRBJ1-2): GAGVSQSPSNKVTEKGKDVELRCDPISGHTALYWYRQSLGQGLEFLIYFQGNSAPDKSGLPSDRFSAERTGGSVSTLTIQRTQQEDSAVYLCASSSTFDSYGYTFGSGTRLTVV.

The CDR3 coding sequence is TGTGCCAGCACCCCCGCCGGGACAGGGACCGAGCAGTACTTC. It specifies CASTPAGTGTEQYF. The chain uses TRBV6-6 and TRBJ2-7, with TRBD1 identical over 9 bases. Germline CDR1 MNHNY, CDR2 SVGAGI (reference sequence). The CDR3 contains 14 residues. The ends lost 7 bases at V and 6 bases at J; junction bases unmatched: 10.

This clone was seen once. The chain couples TRBV5-1 to TRBJ2-1; 8 bases are shared with TRBD2. CDR3 size: 15 residues. Losses at the gene ends were 7 bases for V and 2 bases for J; bases not matched to a gene: 8. Germline V gene data show CDR1 as SGHRS and CDR2 as YFSETQ. The CDR3 loop is CASRLSGSPYNEQFF. CDR3 sequence (DNA): TGCGCCAGCCGCCTGAGCGGGAGCCCCTACAATGAGCAGTTCTTC.

Only a few counts were recorded for this clone. The chain employs TRBV4-1 and TRBJ2-5; 10 bases fit TRBD2. Germline V gives CDR1 MGHRA, CDR2 YSYEKL. The V segment lost 1 base and the J segment 4 bases; nucleotides outside the gene matches: 9. This CDR3 is 17 amino acids long. CDR3 nucleotide sequence: TGCGCCAGCAGCCAAGGAGCGGGAGGGCCTTGGGGAGAGACCCAGTACTTC. Translated, it gives CASSQGAGGPWGETQYF.

The sample holds one count of this clone. This chain links TRBV6-1 with TRBJ1-2, with D possibly TRBD1 on 6 matching bases. Germline V gene data show CDR1 as MNHNS and CDR2 as SASEGT. Trimming pared 5 bases from V and 6 bases from J, leaving 19 bases between. The CDR3 consists of 15 residues. DNA of the CDR3: TGTGCCAGCAGTCCACAGACCGGGACACCTCATGGCTACACCTTC. Residues: CASSPQTGTPHGYTF.